These 26 T cell receptor beta chains were sequenced from one sample in a study of PD-1 blockade in classical Hodgkin lymphoma. Generated by immunoSEQ multiplex PCR, the TCRdb table keeps only in-frame clones and is missing some. Of about 15,000 clones listed, about 89% are singletons. Time point indicated: cycle 4 day 1 (C4D1), after six to seven weeks of nivolumab. Brentuximab vedotin exposure varied among the patients, all of whom had relapsed after autologous stem cell transplantation. From thawed PBMCs, magnetic negative selection was used to isolate the CD8+ T cells. The material was CD8+ T cells from blood, obtained before the fourth cycle of nivolumab. These receptors originate from a human donor with classical Hodgkin lymphoma.

The table lists this clone with a count of one. V is TRBV27 and J is TRBJ2-7, with a tentative D call TRBD1 (5 bases). This CDR3 has 14 residues. Germline loops: CDR1 MNHEY, CDR2 SMNVEV (reference sequence). V was shortened by 6 bases and J by 0 bases, with 12 bases between the two germline ends. CDR3 region: CASSRLQDSYEQYF. The CDR3 DNA is TGTGCCAGCAGCCGTTTACAGGACTCCTACGAGCAGTACTTC.

The genes are TRBV11-2 and TRBJ2-1, with D possibly called TRBD1 or TRBD2 (6 bases each). The CDR3 consists of 14 residues. Germline CDR1 reads SGHAT; CDR2 reads FQNNGV. V lost 1 base to trimming and J lost 15 bases, with 19 bases between them. CDR3 amino acids: CASSLVPGADWLFF. The CDR3 region has the DNA TGTGCCAGCAGCTTAGTACCGGGGGCGGACTGGCTGTTCTTC. The full variable domain, with the rest looked up from reference TRBV11-2 and TRBJ2-1, is EAGVAQSPRYKIIEKRQSVAFWCNPISGHATLYWYQQILGQGPKLLIQFQNNGVVDDSQLPKDRFSAERLKGVDSTLKIQPAKLEDSAVYLCASSLVPGADWLFFGPGTRLTVL.

The chain links TRBV25-1 to TRBJ2-5; possibly TRBD2 for D (7 bases). Trimming took 7 bases from V and 1 from J, leaving 19 bases between them. Per germline, CDR1 MGHDK and CDR2 SYGVNS. The CDR3 runs to 16 residues. CDR3 nucleotides: TGTGCCAGCACCTGGGAGGGGGAACCCCTCCAAGAGACCCAGTACTTC. This encodes CASTWEGEPLQETQYF.

The chain uses TRBV7-2 and TRBJ1-3; D might be TRBD1 (5 bases). This CDR3 spans 17 amino acids. With 1 base removed from V and 0 bases from J, the gap between germline ends came to 13 bases. Germline CDR1 SGHTA, CDR2 FQGNSA. The CDR3 here is CASSLVRGFFSGNTIYF. The CDR3 DNA sequence: TGTGCCAGCAGCTTAGTGCGGGGCTTCTTCTCTGGAAACACCATATATTTT.

The chain has TRBV6-4 and TRBJ1-3, with TRBD1 identical over 7 bases. This CDR3 has 17 residues. Germline loops: CDR1 MRHNA, CDR2 SNTAGT. J was trimmed by 3 bases and V by 2 bases; bases with no gene match: 10. This CDR3 reads CASSDGGGGAGGNTIYF. In DNA form, the CDR3 reads TGTGCCAGCAGTGACGGGGGAGGGGGCGCGGGTGGAAACACCATATATTTT.

This chain connects TRBV18 to TRBJ1-1; D might be TRBD1 (5 bases). CDR1 and CDR2 (germline): KGHSH, LQKENI. There are 14 residues in the CDR3. Trimming took 3 bases from V and 0 from J, leaving 8 bases between them. The CDR3: CASSPEGMNTEAFF. DNA of the CDR3: TGTGCCAGCTCACCGGAGGGGATGAACACTGAAGCTTTCTTT.

The chain combines TRBV7-6 with TRBJ2-7; D is ambiguous. The CDR3 has 15 amino acids. V gave up 0 bases and J gave up 3 bases, with 12 bases separating them. Germline CDR1 and CDR2: SGHVS and FNYEAQ. The CDR3 nucleotides read TGTGCCAGCAGCTTAGCACCCACTGAGGACTACGAGCAGTACTTC. Protein: CASSLAPTEDYEQYF.

There are a few counts of this clone. The genes are TRBV6-1 and TRBJ1-6; possible D gene TRBD1, 6 bases. V was clipped by 7 bases and J by 7 bases, with 17 bases between them. The CDR3 totals 15 residues. CDR1 and CDR2 from the germline V gene are MNHNS and SASEGT. The CDR3 reads CASTQLLGGNSPLHF. The CDR3 DNA is TGTGCCAGCACCCAGCTGCTAGGGGGGAATTCACCCCTCCACTTT.

The sample holds one count of this clone. A read error may account for a junction end that differs from germline. This chain connects TRBV4-1 to TRBJ2-4; TRBD1 aligns across 9 bases. From germline, CDR1 is MGHRA and CDR2 YSYEKL. The CDR3 has 15 residues. CDR3 coding DNA: TGCGCCAGCAGCCAAGACCGGGGACAGGGAGGTCCCGGGGACTTC. Protein sequence: CASSQDRGQGGPGDF.

The CDR3 loop is CASNLRWGGSYEQYF. For the CDR3, the DNA is TGTGCCAGCAACCTAAGATGGGGGGGCTCCTACGAGCAGTACTTC. This chain connects TRBV28 to TRBJ2-7; 7 bases match TRBD2. The CDR3 consists of 15 residues. J was trimmed by 0 bases and V by 7 bases; bases with no gene match: 9. CDR1 is MDHEN, CDR2 SYDVKM, per germline.

The CDR3 sequence is CASNLGSGLQPQHF. The DNA of the CDR3 is TGTGCCAGCAATTTGGGGTCAGGACTTCAGCCCCAGCATTTT. The rearrangement uses TRBV6-6 and TRBJ1-5, with unresolved D. Trimming removed 7 bases at V and 6 bases at J, with 16 bases between. Germline CDR1 MNHNY, CDR2 SVGAGI (reference sequence). The CDR3 has 14 amino acids.

The chain uses TRBV2 and TRBJ2-7; D not resolved. The length of the CDR3 is 12 residues. Germline values: CDR1 SNHLY, CDR2 FYNNEI. V lost 7 bases, J lost 1 base, and 8 bases lay in between. The CDR3 sequence is CASIAESYEQYF. The DNA for the CDR3 is TGTGCCAGCATCGCCGAGTCCTACGAGCAGTACTTC.

The rearrangement uses TRBV30 and TRBJ1-6; no clear D gene. CDR1 and CDR2 from the germline V gene are GTSNPN and SVGIG (reference sequence). The V gene lost 0 bases and the J gene lost 9 bases, with 12 bases spanning the gap. This CDR3 has 14 residues. The CDR3 sequence: CAWSVVPGSSPLHF. As DNA, the CDR3 is TGTGCCTGGAGTGTGGTCCCGGGTTCTTCACCCCTCCACTTT. Combining the CDR3 with reference TRBV30 and TRBJ1-6 gives the whole variable domain SQTIHQWPATLVQPVGSPLSLECTVEGTSNPNLYWYRQAAGRGLQLLFYSVGIGQISSEVPQNLSASRPQDRQFILSSKKLLLSDSGFYLCAWSVVPGSSPLHFGNGTRLTVT.

The gene calls are TRBV9 and TRBJ2-3, with 9 bases aligning to TRBD2. The CDR3 totals 16 residues. V dropped 0 bases and J dropped 5; count of bases not matched to a gene: 7. CDR1 is SGDLS, CDR2 YYNGEE, per germline. The CDR3 DNA reads TGTGCCAGCAGCGTAGGTGTAGCGGGAGATCAAGATACGCAGTATTTT. Its translation: CASSVGVAGDQDTQYF.

The genes are TRBV14 and TRBJ2-1; no firm D call. The CDR3 is 16 amino acids. Germline V gene lookup returns CDR1 SGHDN and CDR2 FVKESK. The ends were cut back, 4 bases at V and 0 bases at J, with 13 bases in the middle. The CDR3 DNA reads as TGTGCCAGCAGCCTGAAGGTCCTCAGCTCCTACAATGAGCAGTTCTTC. This encodes CASSLKVLSSYNEQFF.

The V gene is TRBV19, the J gene TRBJ2-2, with 9 positions matching TRBD1. Germline loops: CDR1 LNHDA, CDR2 SQIVND (reference sequence). CDR3 length equals 15 residues. V shed 3 bases and J 3 bases; nucleotides not matched to a gene: 2. The CDR3 DNA reads TGTGCCAGTAGTATCACAGGGGGCGACACCGGGGAGCTGTTTTTT. Its protein product is CASSITGGDTGELFF.

The J gene is TRBJ2-7, the V gene TRBV13, with TRBD1 matching over 8 bases. The CDR3 is 14 amino acids. Per germline, CDR1 PRHDT and CDR2 FYEKMQ (reference sequence). J was trimmed by 2 bases and V by 3 bases; bases with no gene match: 3. CDR3 coding DNA: TGTGCCAGCAGCTTTCAGGGGGCGGCCTACGAGCAGTACTTC. Its protein product is CASSFQGAAYEQYF.

The chain combines TRBV2 with TRBJ2-1; D remains ambiguous. The CDR3 is made up of 12 amino acids. V was trimmed by 10 bases and J by 7 bases, leaving 14 bases between them. The V gene's germline CDR1 is SNHLY and CDR2 FYNNEI. In nucleotides, the CDR3 is TGTGCCAAAAACAAGAGAGCGAATGAGCAGTTCTTC. Translated: CAKNKRANEQFF.

The V call is TRBV19, the J call TRBJ2-1, with a tentative D call TRBD2 (6 bases). This CDR3 is built from 12 residues. Trimming removed 3 bases from V and 10 bases from J, with 10 bases in between. Germline CDR1 and CDR2: LNHDA and SQIVND (reference sequence). The CDR3 nucleotides read TGTGCCAGTAGTATTCAACGGGAGGAGCAGTTCTTC. Residues: CASSIQREEQFF.

The chain uses TRBV5-4 and TRBJ2-1; D might be TRBD1 or TRBD2, each matching 7 bases. The CDR3 consists of 17 residues. The germline V gene has CDR1 SGHNT and CDR2 YYREEE (reference sequence). V lost 1 base and J 1 base, leaving 15 bases between the germline ends. In nucleotides, the CDR3 is TGTGCCAGCAGCTTGAACTTCAGGGGGGGGTCCTACAATGAGCAGTTCTTC. This gives the protein CASSLNFRGGSYNEQFF.

A remark on this clone: Different DNA sequences within this sample yield the same CDR3. The J gene is TRBJ2-2, the V gene TRBV7-9; D is unclear. This CDR3 region has 14 residues. From germline, CDR1 is SEHNR and CDR2 FQNEAQ (reference sequence). Deletions cut 6 bases from V and 1 base from J, with 9 bases between. The CDR3 sequence: CASSRTENTGELFF. For the CDR3, the DNA is TGTGCCAGCAGTCGGACGGAGAACACCGGGGAGCTGTTTTTT.

This sequence joins TRBV15 and TRBJ2-5; D is unresolved. The CDR3 spans 13 residues. The V end was cut by 3 bases, the J end by 5 bases, with 10 bases between. CDR1 is LNHNV and CDR2 is YYDKDF in the germline V gene (reference sequence). As DNA, the CDR3 is TGTGCCACCAGCAGTTACTCGCGGGAGACCCAGTACTTC. This gives the protein CATSSYSRETQYF. Combining the CDR3 with reference TRBV15 and TRBJ2-5 gives the whole variable domain DAMVIQNPRYQVTQFGKPVTLSCSQTLNHNVMYWYQQKSSQAPKLLFHYYDKDFNNEADTPDNFQSRRPNTSFCFLDIRSPGLGDTAMYLCATSSYSRETQYFGPGTRLLVL.

V is TRBV19 and J is TRBJ2-7; D is undetermined. Germline V lookup: CDR1 LNHDA, CDR2 SQIVND (reference sequence). CDR3 size: 13 residues. Trimming took off 5 bases at V and 1 base at J, with 9 bases between the two ends. The CDR3 nucleotides are TGTGCCAGTAGTCCCCCCGAATCCTACGAGCAGTACTTC. It codes for CASSPPESYEQYF.

V is TRBV21-1 and J is TRBJ2-7; TRBD2, the table's D call, lacks a check against the DNA. TRBV21-1 is marked as a pseudogene. The CDR3 is made up of 18 amino acids. CDR3 DNA sequence: TGTGCCAGCAGCAAGCGGGTTGGGGGGGCAAAAGCCCCCTACGAGCAGTACTTC. It specifies CASSKRVGGAKAPYEQYF.

J is TRBJ2-1 and V is TRBV7-8; no reliable D call. The CDR3 runs to 12 residues. Germline V gene lookup returns CDR1 SGHVS and CDR2 FQNEAQ. Trimming left V 5 bases short and J 8 bases short, with 10 bases between. This CDR3 reads CASSVDIDEQFF. CDR3 bases: TGTGCCAGCAGCGTCGATATCGATGAGCAGTTCTTC.

This chain links TRBV4-1 with TRBJ2-7; 10 bases are shared with TRBD1. The CDR3 spans 14 residues. The V and J ends lost 4 bases and 4 bases, in that order; junction bases with no gene match: 4. Germline V gene data show CDR1 as MGHRA and CDR2 as YSYEKL. CDR3 DNA: TGCGCCAGCAGCCCACCGGGACAGGGGTACGAGCAGTACTTC. This codes for CASSPPGQGYEQYF.